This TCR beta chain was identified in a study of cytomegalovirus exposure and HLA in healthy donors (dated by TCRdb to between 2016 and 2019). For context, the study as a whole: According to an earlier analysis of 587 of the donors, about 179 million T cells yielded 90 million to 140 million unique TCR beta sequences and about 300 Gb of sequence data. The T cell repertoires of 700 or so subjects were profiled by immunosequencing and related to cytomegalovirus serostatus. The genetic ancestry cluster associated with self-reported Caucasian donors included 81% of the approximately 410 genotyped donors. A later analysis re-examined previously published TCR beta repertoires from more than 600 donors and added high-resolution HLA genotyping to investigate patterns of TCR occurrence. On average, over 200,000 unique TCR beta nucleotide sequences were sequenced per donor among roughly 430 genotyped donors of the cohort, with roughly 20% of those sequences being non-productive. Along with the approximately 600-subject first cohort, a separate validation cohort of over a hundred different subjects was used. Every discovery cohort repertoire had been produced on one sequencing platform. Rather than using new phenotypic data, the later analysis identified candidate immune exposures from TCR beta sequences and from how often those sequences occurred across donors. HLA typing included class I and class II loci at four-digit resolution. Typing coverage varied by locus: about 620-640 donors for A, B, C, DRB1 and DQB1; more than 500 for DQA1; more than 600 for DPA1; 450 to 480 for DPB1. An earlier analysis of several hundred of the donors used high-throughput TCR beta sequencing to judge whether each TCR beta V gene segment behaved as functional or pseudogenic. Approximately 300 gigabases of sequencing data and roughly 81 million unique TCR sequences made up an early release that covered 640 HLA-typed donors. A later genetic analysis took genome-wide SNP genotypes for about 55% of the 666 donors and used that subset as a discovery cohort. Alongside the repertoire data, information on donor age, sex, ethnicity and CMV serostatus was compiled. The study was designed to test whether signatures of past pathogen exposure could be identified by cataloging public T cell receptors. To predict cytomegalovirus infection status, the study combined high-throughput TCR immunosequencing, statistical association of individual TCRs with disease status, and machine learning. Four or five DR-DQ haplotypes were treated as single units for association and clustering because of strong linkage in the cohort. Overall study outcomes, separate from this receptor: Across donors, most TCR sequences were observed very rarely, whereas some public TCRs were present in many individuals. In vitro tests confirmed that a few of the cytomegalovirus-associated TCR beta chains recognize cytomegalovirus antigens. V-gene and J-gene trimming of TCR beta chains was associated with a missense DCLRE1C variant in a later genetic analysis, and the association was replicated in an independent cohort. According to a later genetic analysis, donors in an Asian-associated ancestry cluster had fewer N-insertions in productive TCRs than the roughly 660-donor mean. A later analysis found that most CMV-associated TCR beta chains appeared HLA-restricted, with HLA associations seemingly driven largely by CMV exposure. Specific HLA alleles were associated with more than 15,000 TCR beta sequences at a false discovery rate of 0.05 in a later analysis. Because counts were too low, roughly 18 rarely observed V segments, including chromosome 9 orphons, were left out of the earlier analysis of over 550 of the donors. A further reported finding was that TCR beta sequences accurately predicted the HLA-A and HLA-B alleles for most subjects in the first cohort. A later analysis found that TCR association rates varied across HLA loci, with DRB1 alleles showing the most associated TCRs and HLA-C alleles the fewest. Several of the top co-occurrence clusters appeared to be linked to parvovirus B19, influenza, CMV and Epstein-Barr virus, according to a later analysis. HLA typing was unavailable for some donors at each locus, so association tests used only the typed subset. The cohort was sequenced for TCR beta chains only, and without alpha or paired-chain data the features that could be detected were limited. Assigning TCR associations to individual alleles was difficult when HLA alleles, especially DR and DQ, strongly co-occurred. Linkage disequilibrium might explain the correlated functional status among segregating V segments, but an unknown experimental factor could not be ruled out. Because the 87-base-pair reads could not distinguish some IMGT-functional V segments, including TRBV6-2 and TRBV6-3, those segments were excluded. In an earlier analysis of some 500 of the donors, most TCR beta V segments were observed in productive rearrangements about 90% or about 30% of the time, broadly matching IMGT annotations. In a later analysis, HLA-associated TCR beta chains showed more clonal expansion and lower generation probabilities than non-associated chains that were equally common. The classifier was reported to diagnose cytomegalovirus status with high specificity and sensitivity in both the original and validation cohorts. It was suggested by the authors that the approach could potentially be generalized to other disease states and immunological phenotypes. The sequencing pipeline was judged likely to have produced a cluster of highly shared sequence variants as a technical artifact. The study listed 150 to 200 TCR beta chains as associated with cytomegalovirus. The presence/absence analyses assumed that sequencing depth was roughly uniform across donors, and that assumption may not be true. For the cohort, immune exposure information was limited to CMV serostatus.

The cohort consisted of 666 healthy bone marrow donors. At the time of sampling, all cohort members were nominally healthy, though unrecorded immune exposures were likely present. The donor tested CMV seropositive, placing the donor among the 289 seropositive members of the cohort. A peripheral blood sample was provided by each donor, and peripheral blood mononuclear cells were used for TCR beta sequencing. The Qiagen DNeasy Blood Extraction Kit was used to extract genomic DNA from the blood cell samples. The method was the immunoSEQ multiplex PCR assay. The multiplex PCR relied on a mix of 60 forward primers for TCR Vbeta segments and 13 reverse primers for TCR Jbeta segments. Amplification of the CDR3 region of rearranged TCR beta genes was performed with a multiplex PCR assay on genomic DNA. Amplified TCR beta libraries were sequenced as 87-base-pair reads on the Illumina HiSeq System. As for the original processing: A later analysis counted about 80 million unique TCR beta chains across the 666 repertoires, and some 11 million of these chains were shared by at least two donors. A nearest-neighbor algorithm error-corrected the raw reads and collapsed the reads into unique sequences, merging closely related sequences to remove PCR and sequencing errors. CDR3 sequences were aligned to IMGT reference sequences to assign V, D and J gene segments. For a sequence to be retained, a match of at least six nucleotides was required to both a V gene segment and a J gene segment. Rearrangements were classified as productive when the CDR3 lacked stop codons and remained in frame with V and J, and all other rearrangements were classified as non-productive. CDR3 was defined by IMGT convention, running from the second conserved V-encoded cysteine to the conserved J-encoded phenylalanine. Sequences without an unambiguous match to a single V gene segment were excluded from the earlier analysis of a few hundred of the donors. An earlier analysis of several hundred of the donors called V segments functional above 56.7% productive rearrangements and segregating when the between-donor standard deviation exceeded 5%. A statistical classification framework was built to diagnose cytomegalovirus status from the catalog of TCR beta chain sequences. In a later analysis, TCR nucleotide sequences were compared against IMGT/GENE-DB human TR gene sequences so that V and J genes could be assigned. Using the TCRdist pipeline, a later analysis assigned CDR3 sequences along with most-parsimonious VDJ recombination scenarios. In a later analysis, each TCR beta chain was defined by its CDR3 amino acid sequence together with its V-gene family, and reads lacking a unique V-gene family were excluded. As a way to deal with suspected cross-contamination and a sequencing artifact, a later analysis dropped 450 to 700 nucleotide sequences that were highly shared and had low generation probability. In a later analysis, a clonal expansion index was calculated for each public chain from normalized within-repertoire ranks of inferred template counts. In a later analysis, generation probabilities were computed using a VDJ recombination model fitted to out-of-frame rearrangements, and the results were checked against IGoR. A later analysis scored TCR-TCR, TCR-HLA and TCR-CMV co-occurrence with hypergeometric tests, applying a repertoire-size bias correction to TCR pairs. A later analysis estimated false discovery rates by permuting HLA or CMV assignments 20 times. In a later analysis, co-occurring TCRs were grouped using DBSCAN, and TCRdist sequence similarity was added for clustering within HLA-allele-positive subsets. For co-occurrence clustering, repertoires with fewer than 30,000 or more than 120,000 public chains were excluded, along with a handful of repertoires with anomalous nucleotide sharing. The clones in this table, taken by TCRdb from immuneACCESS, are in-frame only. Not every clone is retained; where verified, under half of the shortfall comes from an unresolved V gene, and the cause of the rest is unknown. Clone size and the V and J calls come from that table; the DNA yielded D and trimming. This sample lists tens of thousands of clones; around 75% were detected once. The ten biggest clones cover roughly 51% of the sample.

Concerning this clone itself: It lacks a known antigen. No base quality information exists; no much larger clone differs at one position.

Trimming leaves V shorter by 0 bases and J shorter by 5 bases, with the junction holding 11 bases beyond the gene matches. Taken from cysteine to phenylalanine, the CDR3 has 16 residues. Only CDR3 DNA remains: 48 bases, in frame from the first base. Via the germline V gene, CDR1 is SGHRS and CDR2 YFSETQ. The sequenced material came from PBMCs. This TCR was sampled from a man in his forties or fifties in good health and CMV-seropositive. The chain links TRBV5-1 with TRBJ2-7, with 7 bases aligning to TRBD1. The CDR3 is CASSLVGQGVDNEQYF. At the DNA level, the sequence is TGCGCCAGCAGCTTGGTTGGGCAGGGGGTAGACAACGAGCAGTACTTC.